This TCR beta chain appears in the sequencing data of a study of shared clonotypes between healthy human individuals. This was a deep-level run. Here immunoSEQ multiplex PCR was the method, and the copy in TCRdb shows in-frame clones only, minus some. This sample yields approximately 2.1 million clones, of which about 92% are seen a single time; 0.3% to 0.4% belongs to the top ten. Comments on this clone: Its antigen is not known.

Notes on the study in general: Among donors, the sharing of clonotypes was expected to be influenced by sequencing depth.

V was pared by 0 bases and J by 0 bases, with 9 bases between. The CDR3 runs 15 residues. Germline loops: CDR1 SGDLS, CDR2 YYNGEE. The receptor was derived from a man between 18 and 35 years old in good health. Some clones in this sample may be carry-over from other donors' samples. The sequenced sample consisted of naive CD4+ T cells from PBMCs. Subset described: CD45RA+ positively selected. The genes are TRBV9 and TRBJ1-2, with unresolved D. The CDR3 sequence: CASSVAPDSNYGYTF. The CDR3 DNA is TGTGCCAGCAGCGTAGCTCCCGATTCTAACTATGGCTACACCTTC.